The entry that follows covers one TCR beta chain sequence. Its target is unknown. TCRdb re-analysed the 5' RACE reads in MiXCR, keeping a single row per CDR3 protein. The sample holds some 200,000 distinct CDR3 sequences, approximately 11% seen once. This sample is drawn from a study of T cells after yellow fever vaccination. General study results and limits: Subsequent to the booster, the majority of primary-vaccination clones reappeared (96% CD4, 88% CD8). The secondary response peaked faster, at day 5 versus 15, but was weaker.

With 7 bases removed from V and 4 bases from J, the gap between germline ends came to 20 bases. The length of the CDR3 is 17 residues. The V gene's germline CDR1 is MNHEY and CDR2 SVGEGT. The TCR comes from a man aged 18 to 30 who received the YFV17D yellow fever vaccine. This chain connects TRBV6-2 or TRBV6-3 to TRBJ2-6; tentatively, D is TRBD1 or TRBD2 (7 bases each). The starting material was CD8+ T cells sorted from PBMCs, obtained 15 days after the yellow fever booster vaccination. The CDR3 DNA reads as TGTGCCAGCAAGCCGACAGGGAGGGCGAAAGGGGCCAACGTCCTGACTTTC. It codes for CASKPTGRAKGANVLTF.